Presented here are 8 T cell receptor beta chains from one specimen sequenced in a study of vaccination and CD4 T cells after COVID-19. The treatment denotes: roughly 10-day PBMC culture with coronavirus spike peptide pools or control peptides (ViraFEST assay). The Oncomine TCR Beta short-read assay was applied to DNA of cultured CD4+ T cells. MiXCR was run by TCRdb on the PCR reads, yielding one entry per CDR3 protein. The table shows fewer than 15,000 distinct CDR3 sequences, with 30% to 40% occurring only once. These TCRs are of unknown antigen specificity. Specimen: CD4+ T cells from blood, cultured in vitro, collected after SARS-CoV-2 vaccination. These receptors all come from a human donor who had recovered from COVID-19.

The chain carries TRBV12-3 or TRBV12-4 and TRBJ1-1, with D uncertain. The ends were cut back, 1 base at V and 0 bases at J, with 12 bases in the middle. The CDR3 covers 16 residues. The CDR3 DNA reads as TGTGCCAGCAGTTTAGAGTCGGTCAGAATGAACACTGAAGCTTTCTTT. Encoded protein: CASSLESVRMNTEAFF.

This clonotype was found a few times. The CDR3 region is CASSPRGIIQETQYF. DNA for the CDR3: TGTGCCAGCAGTCCCAGGGGGATAATCCAAGAGACCCAGTACTTC. This sequence joins TRBV6-2 or TRBV6-3 and TRBJ2-5; TRBD1 matches 7 bases. The CDR3 spans 15 residues. Looked up from germline, CDR1 is MNHEY and CDR2 is SVGEGT. V was clipped by 5 bases and J by 1 base; unmatched bases: 7.

This chain connects TRBV2 to TRBJ2-4, with 7 bases aligning to TRBD1. CDR1 is SNHLY, CDR2 FYNNEI, per germline. The CDR3 has 14 residues. Losses at the gene ends were 6 bases for V and 1 base for J; bases not matched to a gene: 3. The CDR3 loop reads CASRTGLAKNIQYF. Here the CDR3 DNA reads TGTGCCAGCAGGACAGGGCTGGCCAAAAACATTCAGTACTTC.

The chain uses TRBV6-5 and TRBJ1-2; TRBD1 matches at 11 bases. There are 15 residues in the CDR3. The germline V gene encodes CDR1 MNHEY and CDR2 SVGAGI. V dropped 2 bases and J dropped 8; count of bases not matched to a gene: 7. The CDR3 DNA reads TGTGCCAGCAGTTACGACGGACAGGGGGCTTACGGCTACACCTTC. Translation gives CASSYDGQGAYGYTF.

This chain uses TRBV7-2 with TRBJ1-6; the match to TRBD1 covers 10 bases. The CDR3 consists of 17 residues. Unmatched junction bases numbered 11, after V lost 5 bases and J lost 7 bases. CDR1 is SGHTA, CDR2 FQGNSA, per germline. The CDR3 loop reads CASSPSTGGSLNSPLHF. The CDR3 region has the DNA TGTGCCAGCAGCCCTTCGACAGGGGGCTCCCTAAATTCACCCCTCCACTTT.

The rearrangement uses TRBV19 and TRBJ2-7; 9 bases line up with TRBD2. Trimming cost V 5 bases and J 7 bases; bases outside gene matches: 9. Germline V gene data show CDR1 as LNHDA and CDR2 as SQIVND (reference sequence). The CDR3 runs 14 residues. CDR3 region: CASSSRGGAREQYF. The CDR3 DNA reads TGTGCCAGTAGTTCCCGCGGGGGGGCCAGGGAGCAGTACTTC. The full variable domain, completed using reference TRBV19 and TRBJ2-7, is DGGITQSPKYLFRKEGQNVTLSCEQNLNHDAMYWYRQDPGQGLRLIYYSQIVNDFQKGDIAEGYSVSREKKESFPLTVTSAQKNPTAFYLCASSSRGGAREQYFGPGTRLTVT.

J is TRBJ2-7 and V is TRBV5-1; a possible D gene is TRBD2 (6 bases). This CDR3 is 14 amino acids long. V was cut by 4 bases and J by 3 bases, with 14 bases left in between. Germline loops: CDR1 SGHRS, CDR2 YFSETQ. The CDR3 loop reads CASSRSLAIYEQYF. Written as DNA, the CDR3 is TGCGCCAGCAGCAGGTCGCTAGCGATCTACGAGCAGTACTTC.

The chain links TRBV7-2 to TRBJ2-6; 8 nucleotides align to TRBD2. The CDR3 spans 17 residues. CDR1 and CDR2 (germline): SGHTA, FQGNSA. V lost 3 bases and J lost 4; bases outside the gene matches: 8. CDR3 protein: CASSFSGKRAGANVLTF. The CDR3, as DNA: TGTGCCAGCAGCTTTAGCGGGAAGAGGGCCGGGGCCAACGTCCTGACTTTC. The whole variable domain, filled in from reference TRBV7-2 and TRBJ2-6, reads GAGVSQSPSNKVTEKGKDVELRCDPISGHTALYWYRQSLGQGLEFLIYFQGNSAPDKSGLPSDRFSAERTGGSVSTLTIQRTQQEDSAVYLCASSFSGKRAGANVLTFGAGSRLTVL.